These T cell receptor beta chains were read from a single sample in a study of blood T cell repertoires in COVID-19. Repertoires were generated with immunoSEQ multiplex PCR, while TCRdb's copy carries only in-frame clones and drops some. The sample includes roughly 250,000 clones, 85% to 90% of them seen just once. Sequencing was done on a sample of PBMCs or T cells enriched from blood (not recorded which). The source is a woman between 18 and 30 years old who had recovered from COVID-19. The CDR3 runs from the conserved cysteine through the conserved F or W. D genes are given only for firm matches. The size entry is marked missing in some rows and otherwise reads once, few, many or a size class.

>TRBV6-5|14|NA|TRBJ2-7|TRBD1
CASSTTGISYEQYF
TGTGCCAGCAGTACGACAGGGATTTCCTACGAGCAGTACTTC
>TRBV9|20|NA|TRBJ2-3|TRBD2
CASSDGPGLAGGGSSDTQYF
TGTGCCAGCAGCGACGGGCCGGGACTAGCGGGGGGCGGGAGTTCAGATACGCAGTATTTT
>TRBV27|16|NA|TRBJ2-1|TRBD2
CASSSWGGGTYNEQFF
TGTGCCAGCTCCAGTTGGGGGGGTGGTACCTACAATGAGCAGTTCTTC
>TRBV4-1|14|NA|TRBJ2-1|NA
CASSQGRGGNEQFF
TGCGCCAGCAGCCAAGGGAGGGGTGGCAATGAGCAGTTCTTC
>TRBV3-1/TRBV3-2|12|NA|TRBJ1-2|NA
CASSQGGGGYTF
TGTGCCAGCAGCCAAGGGGGCGGTGGCTACACCTTC
>TRBV4-1|12|NA|TRBJ1-2|NA
CASSQDNSGYTF
TGCGCCAGCAGCCAAGATAACAGTGGCTACACCTTC
>TRBV12-5|16|few|TRBJ1-4|TRBD1
CASGLVSGTGREKLFF
TGTGCTAGTGGTTTGGTTTCTGGGACAGGGAGAGAAAAACTGTTTTTT
>TRBV2|16|once|TRBJ1-4|TRBD1
CASSGDPQGEYEKLFF
TGTGCCAGCAGCGGGGACCCTCAGGGGGAGTATGAAAAACTGTTTTTT
>TRBV28|16|once|TRBJ1-4|NA
CASSSIAGLHNEKLFF
TGTGCCAGCAGTTCCATAGCTGGACTGCATAATGAAAAACTGTTTTTT
>TRBV9|14|NA|TRBJ2-7|TRBD1
CASSVAGTVYEQYF
TGTGCCAGCAGCGTAGCTGGGACAGTTTACGAGCAGTACTTC
>TRBV7-8|14|NA|TRBJ2-7|NA
CASSLALGTDEQYF
TGTGCCAGCAGCTTAGCATTAGGTACAGACGAGCAGTACTTC
>TRBV28|16|NA|TRBJ1-2|TRBD1
CASSVGTGEIDYGYTF
TGTGCCAGCAGTGTCGGGACAGGGGAAATAGACTATGGCTACACCTTC
>TRBV5-1|14|NA|TRBJ2-7|NA
CASSFEPGGDEQYF
TGCGCCAGCAGCTTCGAACCCGGAGGCGACGAGCAGTACTTC
>TRBV5-4|15|NA|TRBJ2-7|NA
CASSLAGVSSYEQYF
TGTGCCAGCAGCTTGGCGGGGGTGAGCTCCTACGAGCAGTACTTC
>TRBV11-3|15|NA|TRBJ2-1|NA
CASSLGVQRYNEQFF
TGTGCCAGCAGCTTGGGTGTCCAGCGCTACAATGAGCAGTTCTTC
>TRBV7-9|14|NA|TRBJ1-4|TRBD1
CASSLVNRGEKLFF
TGTGCCAGCAGCTTAGTAAACAGGGGCGAAAAACTGTTTTTT
>TRBV2|11|few|TRBJ1-1|NA
CASLLETEAFF
TGTGCCAGCTTGCTAGAGACTGAAGCTTTCTTT
>TRBV12-5|14|NA|TRBJ2-5|TRBD1
CASGETGGRETQYF
TGTGCTAGTGGTGAGACAGGGGGCAGAGAGACCCAGTACTTC
>TRBV30|11|NA|TRBJ1-4|NA
CAWSDSKKLFF
TGTGCCTGGAGCGACAGTAAAAAACTGTTTTTT
>TRBV6-5|14|once|TRBJ1-5|TRBD1
CASSTGGDDQPQHF
TGTGCCAGCAGTACAGGGGGTGACGATCAGCCCCAGCATTTT
>TRBV3-1/TRBV3-2|17|NA|TRBJ1-2|NA
CASSQDVGGPRIYGYTF
TGTGCCAGCAGCCAAGACGTGGGGGGGCCTCGGATCTATGGCTACACCTTC
>TRBV7-3|17|NA|TRBJ1-4|NA
CASSLDGAGPKGEKLFF
TGTGCCAGCAGCTTAGATGGTGCAGGGCCTAAGGGCGAAAAACTGTTTTTT
>TRBV5-1|14|once|TRBJ1-1|NA
CASSISTQGTEAFF
TGCGCCAGCAGCATCTCGACTCAGGGCACTGAAGCTTTCTTT
>TRBV7-9|15|NA|TRBJ2-2|TRBD1
CASSRDRAGAGELFF
TGTGCCAGCAGCCGGGACAGGGCGGGAGCCGGGGAGCTGTTTTTT
>TRBV24-1|15|NA|TRBJ1-4|TRBD1
CATSDPTGGKEKLFF
TGTGCCACCAGTGATCCGACAGGGGGTAAGGAAAAACTGTTTTTT